This entry lists 24 T cell receptor beta chains sequenced from one sample in a study of blood T cell repertoires in COVID-19. Using immunoSEQ multiplex PCR, the repertoire was profiled, and TCRdb retains in-frame clones only, with some absent. The table includes 300,000 to 350,000 clones, 80% to 90% detected once. Material: PBMCs or T cells enriched from blood (not recorded which). The receptors here all came from a man under 40 who had recovered from COVID-19.

The genes are TRBV7-2 and TRBJ1-6, with D unclear. Germline lookup yields CDR1 SGHTA and CDR2 FQGNSA. The CDR3 consists of 16 residues. V was trimmed by 5 bases and J by 0 bases, leaving 11 bases between them. The CDR3 loop reads CASSPREGSYNSPLHF. The DNA of the CDR3 is TGTGCCAGCAGCCCCCGGGAGGGCTCCTATAATTCACCCCTCCACTTT.

The chain links TRBV25-1 to TRBJ1-2; D is possibly TRBD1 (6 bases). Germline values: CDR1 MGHDK, CDR2 SYGVNS. CDR3 length: 14 amino acids. Trimming took off 5 bases at V and 4 bases at J, with 14 bases between the two ends. The CDR3 nucleotides are TGTGCCAGCAGTAAACCGGGACAACGCTATGGCTACACCTTC. This codes for CASSKPGQRYGYTF.

The table lists this clone with a count of one. The V gene is TRBV13, the J gene TRBJ2-1; 10 bases fit TRBD2. This CDR3 is 15 amino acids long. Germline CDR1 and CDR2: PRHDT and FYEKMQ (reference sequence). Losses at the gene ends were 2 bases for V and 5 bases for J; bases not matched to a gene: 3. The CDR3 sequence: CASSLSLAGDNEQFF. For the CDR3, the DNA is TGTGCCAGCAGCTTAAGTCTAGCGGGGGACAATGAGCAGTTCTTC.

The V and J genes are TRBV5-1 and TRBJ2-7; 9 bases align to TRBD1. V lost 4 bases and J lost 3; bases outside the gene matches: 8. CDR1 and CDR2 from the germline V gene are SGHRS and YFSETQ. The CDR3 is 15 amino acids. The CDR3 protein is CASSPDGDRVYEQYF. The CDR3 DNA reads as TGCGCCAGCAGCCCCGACGGGGACAGGGTCTACGAGCAGTACTTC.

The chain joins TRBV4-1 to TRBJ1-2; no firm D call. The V end lost 0 bases, the J end lost 0 bases, and 8 bases lay between the germline ends. The V gene's germline CDR1 is MGHRA and CDR2 YSYEKL. CDR3 length equals 15 residues. CDR3 sequence: CASSQDILSNYGYTF. The CDR3 bases are TGCGCCAGCAGCCAAGATATACTATCTAACTATGGCTACACCTTC.

This rearrangement joins TRBV7-6 to TRBJ2-7, with D perhaps matching TRBD1 (5 bases). V lost 3 bases to trimming and J lost 2 bases, with 14 bases between them. The CDR3 runs 15 residues. CDR1 SGHVS and CDR2 FNYEAQ come from the germline V gene. The CDR3 protein is CASSLDQGRAYEQYF. Written as DNA, the CDR3 is TGTGCCAGCAGCTTGGATCAGGGTCGGGCCTACGAGCAGTACTTC.

V and J are TRBV2 and TRBJ1-1; 10 positions agree with TRBD1. This CDR3 region has 16 residues. Germline V lookup: CDR1 SNHLY, CDR2 FYNNEI. The V and J ends lost 4 bases and 3 bases, in that order; junction bases with no gene match: 8. CDR3 amino acids: CASSAPPGQGYTEAFF. The CDR3 DNA is TGTGCCAGCAGTGCCCCGCCGGGACAGGGGTACACTGAAGCTTTCTTT.

The chain joins TRBV19 to TRBJ1-6; tentative D call: TRBD1 (5 bases). The V end was cut by 3 bases, the J end by 7 bases, with 16 bases between. CDR3 size: 16 residues. Germline V gene lookup returns CDR1 LNHDA and CDR2 SQIVND (reference sequence). The CDR3 is CASSIARLAGNSPLHF. CDR3 DNA sequence: TGTGCCAGTAGTATTGCTCGATTGGCAGGGAATTCACCCCTCCACTTT.

This chain uses TRBV24-1 with TRBJ2-3, with a weak D call TRBD1 (6 bases). Per germline, CDR1 KGHDR and CDR2 SFDVKD. V was clipped by 5 bases and J by 3 bases, with 8 bases between them. The CDR3 contains 13 residues. The CDR3 sequence: CATSVGATDTQYF. The CDR3 region has the DNA TGTGCCACCAGTGTGGGGGCAACAGATACGCAGTATTTT.

The gene calls are TRBV4-1 and TRBJ1-2; 8 bases align to TRBD1. V trimming: 0 bases; J trimming: 2 bases; junction bases outside the gene matches: 2. This CDR3 is 15 amino acids long. Germline V gene sequence: CDR1 MGHRA, CDR2 YSYEKL. CDR3 sequence (DNA): TGCGCCAGCAGCCAAGAACGGACAGGGAACTATGGCTACACCTTC. The encoded protein is CASSQERTGNYGYTF.

The chain carries TRBV9 and TRBJ1-4, with TRBD1 identical over 7 bases. CDR1 and CDR2 from the germline V gene are SGDLS and YYNGEE. V lost 2 bases, J lost 5 bases, and 6 bases stayed unmatched. The CDR3 spans 15 residues. The CDR3 DNA reads as TGTGCCAGCAGCGTTGGACAGGCCTCCAATGAAAAACTGTTTTTT. This codes for CASSVGQASNEKLFF.

V is TRBV18 and J is TRBJ1-6, with D unclear. V gave up 4 bases and J gave up 8 bases, with 9 bases separating them. Germline CDR1 is KGHSH and CDR2 is LQKENI. This CDR3 is built from 13 residues. The DNA for the CDR3 is TGTGCCAGCTCACGAGTGTCCGATTCACCCCTCCACTTT. Its protein product is CASSRVSDSPLHF.

The chain employs TRBV5-1 and TRBJ1-2; 7 positions match TRBD1. J was trimmed by 8 bases and V by 7 bases; bases with no gene match: 11. The CDR3 totals 13 residues. Germline CDR1 reads SGHRS; CDR2 reads YFSETQ. CDR3 DNA sequence: TGCGCCAGCGGGCAAACAGGGACAGAGGGCTACACCTTC. This gives the protein CASGQTGTEGYTF. Full variable domain (remainder filled in from reference TRBV5-1 and TRBJ1-2): KAGVTQTPRYLIKTRGQQVTLSCSPISGHRSVSWYQQTPGQGLQFLFEYFSETQRNKGNFPGRFSGRQFSNSRSEMNVSTLELGDSALYLCASGQTGTEGYTFGSGTRLTVV.

The DNA for the CDR3 is TGTGCCAGCAGTTACAGGCCGATGAACACTGAAGCTTTCTTT. This translates into CASSYRPMNTEAFF. The rearrangement joins TRBV27 to TRBJ1-1; tentative D call: TRBD1 (5 bases). The CDR3 extends over 14 amino acids. Trimming took 4 bases from V and 0 from J, leaving 9 bases between them. Germline values: CDR1 MNHEY, CDR2 SMNVEV (reference sequence).

This chain connects TRBV5-4 to TRBJ1-3; D unresolved. Germline V gene sequence: CDR1 SGHNT, CDR2 YYREEE (reference sequence). V was trimmed by 1 base and J by 0 bases, leaving 11 bases between them. This CDR3 spans 16 amino acids. The CDR3 loop reads CASSLSPSISGNTIYF. In DNA form, the CDR3 reads TGTGCCAGCAGCTTGTCCCCCAGTATCTCTGGAAACACCATATATTTT.

The V gene is TRBV11-2, the J gene TRBJ1-4; D is ambiguous. V gave up 1 base and J gave up 8 bases, with 14 bases separating them. The germline CDR1 and CDR2 sequences are SGHAT and FQNNGV. This CDR3 has 15 amino acids. CDR3 region: CASSLVALSREKLFF. CDR3 in DNA: TGTGCCAGCAGCTTAGTTGCCCTATCTCGGGAAAAACTGTTTTTT.

V is TRBV6-1 and J is TRBJ1-6; D perhaps matches TRBD1 (6 bases). V shed 3 bases and J shed 3 bases, with 15 bases lying between them. Germline values: CDR1 MNHNS, CDR2 SASEGT. This CDR3 has 17 amino acids. The CDR3 sequence is CASSETLPTGYNSPLHF. The CDR3 bases are TGTGCCAGCAGTGAGACACTACCGACAGGCTATAATTCACCCCTCCACTTT.

The chain has TRBV11-1 and TRBJ1-1; tentative D call: TRBD1 (5 bases). The CDR3 runs 14 residues. With 5 bases removed from V and 1 base from J, the gap between germline ends came to 11 bases. The germline V gene has CDR1 SGHAT and CDR2 FQDESV (reference sequence). The CDR3 spells CASSTGNQNTEAFF. The CDR3 nucleotides read TGTGCCAGCAGCACAGGTAATCAGAACACTGAAGCTTTCTTT.

This chain joins TRBV6-5 and TRBJ1-2; D unclear. This CDR3 spans 12 amino acids. V gave up 5 bases and J gave up 7 bases, with 11 bases separating them. Germline V gives CDR1 MNHEY, CDR2 SVGAGI. The CDR3 region is CASSPAGVGYTF. DNA for the CDR3: TGTGCCAGCAGTCCCGCGGGTGTTGGCTACACCTTC.

V gene TRBV12-3 or TRBV12-4 combines with J gene TRBJ1-2; 9 nucleotides align to TRBD1. The trim removed 5 bases at V and 6 bases at J, leaving 4 bases unmatched. This CDR3 is 13 amino acids long. CDR3: CASSSGQGNGYTF. The CDR3 nucleotides read TGTGCCAGCAGTAGTGGACAGGGGAATGGCTACACCTTC.

About this clone: Other DNA sequences in the sample encode the same CDR3. The rearrangement links TRBV5-1 to TRBJ1-2; 8 nucleotides align to TRBD1. J was trimmed by 1 base and V by 2 bases; bases with no gene match: 1. There are 14 residues in the CDR3. Germline CDR1 and CDR2: SGHRS and YFSETQ. CDR3 sequence (DNA): TGCGCCAGCAGCTTCGACAGGGGTAACTATGGCTACACCTTC. Amino acid sequence: CASSFDRGNYGYTF.

J is TRBJ1-1 and V is TRBV24-1; TRBD1 agrees at 9 bases. The CDR3 contains 15 residues. CDR1 and CDR2 from the germline V gene are KGHDR and SFDVKD. J lost 3 bases, V lost 2 bases, and 3 bases had no gene match. CDR3 sequence reads: CATSDSGQGYTEAFF. The CDR3 DNA sequence: TGTGCCACCAGTGATTCGGGACAGGGATACACTGAAGCTTTCTTT.

V gene TRBV18 combines with J gene TRBJ1-2; TRBD1 matches at 7 bases. Losses at the gene ends were 1 base for V and 1 base for J; bases not matched to a gene: 6. The germline CDR1 and CDR2 sequences are KGHSH and LQKENI. The length of the CDR3 is 16 residues. CDR3 sequence reads: CASSPLGTDLNYGYTF. Here the CDR3 DNA reads TGTGCCAGCTCACCACTCGGGACAGATCTTAACTATGGCTACACCTTC.

The genes are TRBV10-3 and TRBJ2-1, with 9 bases identical to TRBD2. Germline V gene sequence: CDR1 ENHRY, CDR2 SYGVKD. Losses at the gene ends were 7 bases for V and 10 bases for J; bases not matched to a gene: 5. CDR3 size: 12 residues. As DNA, the CDR3 is TGTGCCATCACCCCGACTAGCGGCGAGCAGTTCTTC. Its protein product is CAITPTSGEQFF.